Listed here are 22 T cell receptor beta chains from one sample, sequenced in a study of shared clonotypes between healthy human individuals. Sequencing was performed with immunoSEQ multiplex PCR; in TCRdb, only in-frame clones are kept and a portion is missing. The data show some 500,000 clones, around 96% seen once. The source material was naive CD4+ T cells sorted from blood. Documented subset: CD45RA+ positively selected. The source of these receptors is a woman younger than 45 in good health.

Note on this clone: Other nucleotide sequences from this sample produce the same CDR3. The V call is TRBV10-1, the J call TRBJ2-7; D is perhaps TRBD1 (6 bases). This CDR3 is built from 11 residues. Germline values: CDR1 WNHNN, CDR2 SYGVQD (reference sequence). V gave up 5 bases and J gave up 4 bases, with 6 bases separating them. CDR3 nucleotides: TGCGCCAGCAGTCAGGGGTACGAGCAGTACTTC. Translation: CASSQGYEQYF.

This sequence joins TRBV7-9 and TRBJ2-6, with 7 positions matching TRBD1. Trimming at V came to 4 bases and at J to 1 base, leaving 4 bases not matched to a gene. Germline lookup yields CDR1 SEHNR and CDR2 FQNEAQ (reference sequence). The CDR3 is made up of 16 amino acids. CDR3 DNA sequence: TGTGCCAGCAGCTCCGACAGGGTATCTGGGGCCAACGTCCTGACTTTC. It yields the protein CASSSDRVSGANVLTF.

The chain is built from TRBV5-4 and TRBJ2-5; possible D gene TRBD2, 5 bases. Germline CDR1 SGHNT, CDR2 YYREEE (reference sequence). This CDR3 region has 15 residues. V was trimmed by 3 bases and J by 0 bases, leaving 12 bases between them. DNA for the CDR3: TGTGCCAGCAGCTCCTGGACGGGGTACCAAGAGACCCAGTACTTC. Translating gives CASSSWTGYQETQYF. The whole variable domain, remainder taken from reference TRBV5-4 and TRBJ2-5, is ETGVTQSPTHLIKTRGQQVTLRCSSQSGHNTVSWYQQALGQGPQFIFQYYREEENGRGNFPPRFSGLQFPNYSSELNVNALELDDSALYLCASSSWTGYQETQYFGPGTRLLVL.

The CDR3 region is CASSQDGRGSYNEQFF. The CDR3 region has the DNA TGCGCCAGCAGCCAAGATGGGCGGGGCTCCTACAATGAGCAGTTCTTC. This chain uses TRBV4-1 with TRBJ2-1, with D maybe TRBD2 (6 bases). This CDR3 is 16 amino acids long. Germline CDR1 is MGHRA and CDR2 is YSYEKL. V lost 0 bases, J lost 0 bases, and 9 bases lay in between.

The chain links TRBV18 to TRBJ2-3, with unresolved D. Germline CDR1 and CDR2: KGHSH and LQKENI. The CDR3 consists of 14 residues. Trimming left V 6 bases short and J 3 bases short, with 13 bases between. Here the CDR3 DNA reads TGTGCCAGCTCCACTGGTCGCGGTACAGATACGCAGTATTTT. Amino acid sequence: CASSTGRGTDTQYF.

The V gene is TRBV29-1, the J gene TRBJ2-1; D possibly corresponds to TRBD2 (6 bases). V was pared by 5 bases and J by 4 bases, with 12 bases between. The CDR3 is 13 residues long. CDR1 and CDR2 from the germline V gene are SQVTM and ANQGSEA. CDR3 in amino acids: CSVYQGGYNEQFF. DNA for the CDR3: TGCAGCGTTTACCAGGGAGGATACAATGAGCAGTTCTTC.

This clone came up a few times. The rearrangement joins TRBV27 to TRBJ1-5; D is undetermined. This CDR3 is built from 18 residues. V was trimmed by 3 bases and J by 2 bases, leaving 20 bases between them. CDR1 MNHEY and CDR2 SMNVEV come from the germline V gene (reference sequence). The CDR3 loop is CASSFNSIRPSGNQPQHF. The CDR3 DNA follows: TGTGCCAGCAGTTTCAACAGCATACGTCCAAGTGGCAATCAGCCCCAGCATTTT.

The CDR3 is CSVAPTGFGYEQYF. CDR3 nucleotides: TGCAGCGTTGCTCCGACAGGCTTTGGCTACGAGCAGTACTTC. The rearrangement joins TRBV29-1 to TRBJ2-7, with D perhaps TRBD1 (6 bases). The CDR3 consists of 14 residues. Germline V gene sequence: CDR1 SQVTM, CDR2 ANQGSEA. V gave up 4 bases and J gave up 3 bases, with 16 bases separating them.

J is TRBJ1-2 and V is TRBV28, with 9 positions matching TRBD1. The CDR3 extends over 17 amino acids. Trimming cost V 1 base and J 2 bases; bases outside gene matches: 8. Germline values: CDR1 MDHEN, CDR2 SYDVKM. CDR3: CASSLSLRGQGNYGYTF. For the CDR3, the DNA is TGTGCCAGCAGTTTATCCCTAAGGGGACAGGGAAACTATGGCTACACCTTC.

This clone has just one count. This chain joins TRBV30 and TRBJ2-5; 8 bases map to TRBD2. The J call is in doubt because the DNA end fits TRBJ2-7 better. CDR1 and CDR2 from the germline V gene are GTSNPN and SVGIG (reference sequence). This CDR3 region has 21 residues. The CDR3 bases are TGTGCCTGGAGTGTTTCCGCCGTTGTTAGCGGGACCCTTCTCACCCCCTACGAGCAGTACTTC. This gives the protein CAWSVSAVVSGTLLTPYEQYF.

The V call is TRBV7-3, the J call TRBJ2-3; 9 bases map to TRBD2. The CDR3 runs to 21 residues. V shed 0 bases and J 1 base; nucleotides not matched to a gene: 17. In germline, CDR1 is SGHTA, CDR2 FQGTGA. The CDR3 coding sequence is TGTGCCAGCAGCTTAACGGGAGCAGGGACTAGCACATGGGGAGGCACAGATACGCAGTATTTT. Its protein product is CASSLTGAGTSTWGGTDTQYF.

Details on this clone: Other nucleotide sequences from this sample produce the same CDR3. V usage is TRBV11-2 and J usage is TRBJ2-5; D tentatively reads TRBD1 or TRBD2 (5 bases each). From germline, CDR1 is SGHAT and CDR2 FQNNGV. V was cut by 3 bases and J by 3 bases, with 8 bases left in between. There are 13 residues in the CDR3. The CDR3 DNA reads TGTGCCAGCAGCTTGGGGCGGGAAGAGACCCAGTACTTC. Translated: CASSLGREETQYF. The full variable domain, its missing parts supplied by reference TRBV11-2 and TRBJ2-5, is EAGVAQSPRYKIIEKRQSVAFWCNPISGHATLYWYQQILGQGPKLLIQFQNNGVVDDSQLPKDRFSAERLKGVDSTLKIQPAKLEDSAVYLCASSLGREETQYFGPGTRLLVL.

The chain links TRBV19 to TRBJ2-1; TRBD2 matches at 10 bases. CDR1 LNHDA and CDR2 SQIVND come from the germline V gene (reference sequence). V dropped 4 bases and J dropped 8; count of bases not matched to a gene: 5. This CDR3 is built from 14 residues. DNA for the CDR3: TGTGCCAGTAGTAGTAGCGGGAGGCGAGATGAGCAGTTCTTC. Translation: CASSSSGRRDEQFF.

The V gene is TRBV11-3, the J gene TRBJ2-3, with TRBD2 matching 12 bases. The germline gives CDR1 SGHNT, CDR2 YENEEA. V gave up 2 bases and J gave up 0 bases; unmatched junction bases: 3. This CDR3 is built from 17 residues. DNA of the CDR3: TGTGCCAGCAGCTTACTAGCGGGAGGGCCTAGCACAGATACGCAGTATTTT. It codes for CASSLLAGGPSTDTQYF.

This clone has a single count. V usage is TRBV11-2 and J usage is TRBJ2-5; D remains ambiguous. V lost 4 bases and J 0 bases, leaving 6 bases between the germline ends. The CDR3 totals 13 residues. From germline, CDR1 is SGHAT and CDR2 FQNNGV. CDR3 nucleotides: TGTGCCAGCAGCTCTTCGTACCAAGAGACCCAGTACTTC. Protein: CASSSSYQETQYF.

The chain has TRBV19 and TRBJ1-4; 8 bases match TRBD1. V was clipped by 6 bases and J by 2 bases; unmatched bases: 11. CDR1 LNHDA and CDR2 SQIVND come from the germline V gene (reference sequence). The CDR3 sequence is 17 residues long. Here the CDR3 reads CASRGQGGGRTNEKLFF. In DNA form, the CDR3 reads TGTGCCAGTAGAGGACAGGGTGGGGGAAGGACTAATGAAAAACTGTTTTTT.

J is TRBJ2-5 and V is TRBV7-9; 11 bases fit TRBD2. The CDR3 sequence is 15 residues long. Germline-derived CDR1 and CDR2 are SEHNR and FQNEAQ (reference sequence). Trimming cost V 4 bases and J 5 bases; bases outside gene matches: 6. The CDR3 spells CASSSSGRPGETQYF. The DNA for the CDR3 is TGTGCCAGCAGCTCTAGCGGGAGGCCGGGGGAGACCCAGTACTTC.

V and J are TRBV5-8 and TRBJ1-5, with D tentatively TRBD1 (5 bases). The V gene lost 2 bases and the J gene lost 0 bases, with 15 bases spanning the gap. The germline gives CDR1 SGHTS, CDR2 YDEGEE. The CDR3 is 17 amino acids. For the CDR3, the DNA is TGTGCCAGCAGCTTAGGGGCGGGTGAATATAGCAATCAGCCCCAGCATTTT. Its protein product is CASSLGAGEYSNQPQHF.

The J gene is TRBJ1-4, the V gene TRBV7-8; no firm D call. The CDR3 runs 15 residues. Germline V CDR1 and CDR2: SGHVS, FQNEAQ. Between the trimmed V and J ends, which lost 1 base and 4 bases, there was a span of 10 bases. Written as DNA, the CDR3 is TGTGCCAGCAGCTTAGAAGGGCTTCATAATGAAAAACTGTTTTTT. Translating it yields CASSLEGLHNEKLFF.

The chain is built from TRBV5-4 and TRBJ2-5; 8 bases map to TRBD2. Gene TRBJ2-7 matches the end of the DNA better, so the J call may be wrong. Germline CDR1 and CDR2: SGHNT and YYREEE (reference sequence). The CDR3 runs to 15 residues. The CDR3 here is CASSWGSGGPYEQYF. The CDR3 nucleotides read TGTGCCAGCAGCTGGGGATCGGGAGGGCCCTACGAGCAGTACTTC.

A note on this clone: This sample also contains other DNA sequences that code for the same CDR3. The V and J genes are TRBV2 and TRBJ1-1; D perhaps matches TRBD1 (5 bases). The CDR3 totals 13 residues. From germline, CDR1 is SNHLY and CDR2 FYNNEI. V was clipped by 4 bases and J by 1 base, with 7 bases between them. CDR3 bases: TGTGCCAGCAGTGGGCAGGGGAACACTGAAGCTTTCTTT. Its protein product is CASSGQGNTEAFF.

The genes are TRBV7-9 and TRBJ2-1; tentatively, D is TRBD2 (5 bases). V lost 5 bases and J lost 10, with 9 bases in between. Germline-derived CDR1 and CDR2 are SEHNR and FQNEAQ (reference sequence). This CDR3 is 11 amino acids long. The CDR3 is CASSQEGEQFF. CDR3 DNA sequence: TGTGCCAGCAGCCAAGAGGGAGAGCAGTTCTTC. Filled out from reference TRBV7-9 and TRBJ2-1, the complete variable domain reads DTGVSQNPRHKITKRGQNVTFRCDPISEHNRLYWYRQTLGQGPEFLTYFQNEAQLEKSRLLSDRFSAERPKGSFSTLEIQRTEQGDSAMYLCASSQEGEQFFGPGTRLTVL.